This TCR beta chain originates from a study of shared clonotypes between healthy human individuals. Study-level findings and limits: Clonotype sharing among donors was expected to depend on sequencing depth.

For each subset, genomic DNA was distributed in equal portions over several immunoSEQ plates. About 30,000 T cell genomes, or approximately 280 ng DNA, went into unsorted PBMC replicate PCRs. Sequencing on ten immunoSEQ deep assay plates was performed for unsorted PBMC DNA. Assay used: immunoSEQ multiplex PCR; TCRdb lists only in-frame clones, some missing. The sample shows about 470,000 clones, roughly 77% of them seen only once. To note about this clone: The antigen is undetermined.

Germline V CDR1 and CDR2: GTSNPN, SVGIG (reference sequence). Trimming removed 3 bases at V and 4 bases at J, with 7 bases between. The CDR3 loop spans 12 amino acids. This clonotype originated in a woman in her 40s in good health. Some clones in this sample may be carry-over from other donors' samples. The chain couples TRBV30 to TRBJ2-1; D is ambiguous. The sequencing sample was made of PBMCs. CDR3 amino acids: CAWSPKYNEQFF. In DNA form, the CDR3 reads TGTGCCTGGAGCCCCAAGTACAATGAGCAGTTCTTC.